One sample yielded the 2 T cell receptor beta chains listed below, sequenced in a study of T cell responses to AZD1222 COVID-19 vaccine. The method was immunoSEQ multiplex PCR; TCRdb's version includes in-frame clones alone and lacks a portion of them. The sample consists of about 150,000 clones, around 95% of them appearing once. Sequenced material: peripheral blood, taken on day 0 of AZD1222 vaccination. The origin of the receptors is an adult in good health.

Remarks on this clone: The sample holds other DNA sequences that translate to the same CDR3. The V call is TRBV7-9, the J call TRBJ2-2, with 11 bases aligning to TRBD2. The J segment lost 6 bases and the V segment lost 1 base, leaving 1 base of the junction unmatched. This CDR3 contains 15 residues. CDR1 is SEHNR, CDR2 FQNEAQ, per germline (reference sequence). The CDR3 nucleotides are TGTGCCAGCAGCTTAGTAGCGGGAGGGCCCGGGGAGCTGTTTTTT. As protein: CASSLVAGGPGELFF.

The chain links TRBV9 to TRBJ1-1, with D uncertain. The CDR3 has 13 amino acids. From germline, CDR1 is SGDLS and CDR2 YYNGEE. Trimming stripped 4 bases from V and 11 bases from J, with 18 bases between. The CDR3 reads CASSPFLRAEAFF. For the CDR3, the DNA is TGTGCCAGCAGCCCATTTCTCCGAGCGGAGGCTTTCTTT. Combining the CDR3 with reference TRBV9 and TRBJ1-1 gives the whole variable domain DSGVTQTPKHLITATGQRVTLRCSPRSGDLSVYWYQQSLDQGLQFLIQYYNGEERAKGNILERFSAQQFPDLHSELNLSSLELGDSALYFCASSPFLRAEAFFGQGTRLTVV.